These 32 T cell receptor beta chains originate from one sample sequenced in a study of PD-1 blockade in classical Hodgkin lymphoma. Following autologous stem cell transplantation, relapse occurred in every patient, and exposure to brentuximab vedotin varied. Method: immunoSEQ multiplex PCR; TCRdb's copy keeps in-frame clones and lacks some. This table holds tens of thousands of clones, 90% found once. The sequenced sample was peripheral blood mononuclear cells (PBMCs), obtained at baseline. The source of these receptors is a human donor with classical Hodgkin lymphoma.

The chain employs TRBV30 and TRBJ2-3; D might be TRBD2 (6 bases). The CDR3 runs 14 residues. Looked up from germline, CDR1 is GTSNPN and CDR2 is SVGIG (reference sequence). V dropped 0 bases and J dropped 1 base, with 8 bases sitting between them. CDR3 sequence (DNA): TGTGCCTGGAGTGTATGGGGGGGCACAGATACGCAGTATTTT. It specifies CAWSVWGGTDTQYF.

The rearrangement joins TRBV12-5 to TRBJ2-3; the D is unclear. From germline, CDR1 is LGHNT and CDR2 FRNRAP. This CDR3 has 16 amino acids. The V end lost 3 bases, the J end lost 1 base, and 14 bases lay between the germline ends. The CDR3 DNA is TGTGCTAGTGGTTTTGGTAAGCTGAGAGGCACAGATACGCAGTATTTT. This translates into CASGFGKLRGTDTQYF. The variable domain in full, completed from reference TRBV12-5 and TRBJ2-3, reads DARVTQTPRHKVTEMGQEVTMRCQPILGHNTVFWYRQTMMQGLELLAYFRNRAPLDDSGMPKDRFSAEMPDATLATLKIQPSEPRDSAVYFCASGFGKLRGTDTQYFGPGTRLTVL.

The genes are TRBV28 and TRBJ2-3, with no clear D. CDR1 MDHEN and CDR2 SYDVKM come from the germline V gene. CDR3 length equals 15 residues. Trimming removed 5 bases at V and 0 bases at J, with 12 bases between. CDR3: CASSVPYGSTDTQYF. Written as DNA, the CDR3 is TGTGCCAGCAGTGTTCCCTACGGCAGCACAGATACGCAGTATTTT.

The chain joins TRBV5-1 to TRBJ1-2; D not certain. Germline CDR1 SGHRS, CDR2 YFSETQ. The CDR3 runs to 12 residues. V lost 1 base and J lost 8, with 9 bases in between. The CDR3 loop reads CASSLPGSGYTF. In nucleotides, the CDR3 is TGCGCCAGCAGCTTGCCGGGTTCGGGCTACACCTTC. Full variable domain (rest looked up from reference TRBV5-1 and TRBJ1-2): KAGVTQTPRYLIKTRGQQVTLSCSPISGHRSVSWYQQTPGQGLQFLFEYFSETQRNKGNFPGRFSGRQFSNSRSEMNVSTLELGDSALYLCASSLPGSGYTFGSGTRLTVV.

The V call is TRBV19, the J call TRBJ2-6; tentative D call: TRBD1 (6 bases). V was shortened by 6 bases and J by 0 bases, with 18 bases between the two germline ends. CDR3 length: 18 amino acids. Germline CDR1 and CDR2: LNHDA and SQIVND (reference sequence). The CDR3 region is CASSPRDTYSSGANVLTF. For the CDR3, the DNA is TGTGCCAGTAGCCCCAGGGACACATATAGCTCTGGGGCCAACGTCCTGACTTTC.

The chain joins TRBV27 to TRBJ1-1, with 8 bases fitting TRBD1. Looked up from germline, CDR1 is MNHEY and CDR2 is SMNVEV (reference sequence). Unmatched junction bases numbered 3, after V lost 6 bases and J lost 3 bases. CDR3 length: 13 amino acids. CDR3 in amino acids: CASSDRGYTEAFF. CDR3 DNA: TGTGCCAGCAGCGACAGGGGATACACTGAAGCTTTCTTT.

V gene TRBV21-1 combines with J gene TRBJ1-5. TRBV21-1 represents a pseudogene. The CDR3 spans 14 residues. CDR3 residues: CASRNMDGNQPQHF. The CDR3 DNA reads as TGTGCCAGCAGAAATATGGACGGTAATCAGCCCCAGCATTTT.

The chain joins TRBV7-9 to TRBJ2-1, with D unresolved. Per germline, CDR1 SEHNR and CDR2 FQNEAQ (reference sequence). CDR3 length equals 13 residues. V lost 1 base, J lost 2 bases, and 3 bases lay in between. CDR3 protein: CASSLGAYNEQFF. In DNA form, the CDR3 reads TGTGCCAGCAGCTTAGGGGCCTACAATGAGCAGTTCTTC.

This clone was counted once. The chain joins TRBV14 to TRBJ1-4, with 9 bases identical to TRBD1. Germline V lookup: CDR1 SGHDN, CDR2 FVKESK. V gave up 1 base and J gave up 8 bases; unmatched junction bases: 8. This CDR3 is built from 16 residues. As DNA, the CDR3 is TGTGCCAGCAGCCAAGGATTTCCACAGGGGGCAGAAAAACTGTTTTTT. Translated, it gives CASSQGFPQGAEKLFF.

This chain uses TRBV27 with TRBJ1-1; no definite D call. This CDR3 has 14 amino acids. V was cut by 3 bases and J by 6 bases, with 14 bases left in between. Germline CDR1 is MNHEY and CDR2 is SMNVEV (reference sequence). CDR3 residues: CASSLRPAKAEAFF. The CDR3 coding sequence is TGTGCCAGCAGTTTGAGACCCGCCAAGGCTGAAGCTTTCTTT.

Only one count was recorded for this clone. This rearrangement joins TRBV2 to TRBJ2-7, with D possibly TRBD2 on 6 matching bases. The V end lost 2 bases, the J end lost 7 bases, and 9 bases lay between the germline ends. This CDR3 spans 12 amino acids. Germline lookup yields CDR1 SNHLY and CDR2 FYNNEI. The CDR3 DNA follows: TGTGCCAGCAGTGAAAGACTAGGGGAGCAGTACTTC. This gives the protein CASSERLGEQYF. Full variable domain (outside the CDR3, taken from reference TRBV2 and TRBJ2-7): EPEVTQTPSHQVTQMGQEVILRCVPISNHLYFYWYRQILGQKVEFLVSFYNNEISEKSEIFDDQFSVERPDGSNFTLKIRSTKLEDSAMYFCASSERLGEQYFGPGTRLTVT.

This chain uses TRBV4-1 with TRBJ2-5; unclear D gene. Germline assignment: CDR1 MGHRA and CDR2 YSYEKL. V lost 0 bases to trimming and J lost 2 bases, with 13 bases between them. CDR3 length: 16 amino acids. CDR3 residues: CASSQEFRQIQETQYF. The CDR3, as DNA: TGCGCCAGCAGCCAAGAGTTCCGGCAGATACAAGAGACCCAGTACTTC.

The chain uses TRBV6-1 and TRBJ1-5; D is uncertain. CDR3 length: 15 residues. Germline CDR1 is MNHNS and CDR2 is SASEGT. Trimming took 0 bases from V and 3 from J, leaving 9 bases between them. The CDR3 DNA is TGTGCCAGCAGTGAAGCTGGGGTGTACAATCAGCCCCAGCATTTT. Its translation: CASSEAGVYNQPQHF.

The chain combines TRBV18 with TRBJ1-6; D may be TRBD1 (5 bases). Trimming cost V 0 bases and J 12 bases, with 12 bases left between them. Germline lookup yields CDR1 KGHSH and CDR2 LQKENI. The CDR3 totals 14 residues. The CDR3 DNA reads as TGTGCCAGCTCACCACCGAGTTGGCAGGGACCCCTCCACTTT. It translates to CASSPPSWQGPLHF.

This clone was seen more than once but under ten times. The chain has TRBV19 and TRBJ1-5; D unresolved. The CDR3 is made up of 12 amino acids. Germline V lookup: CDR1 LNHDA, CDR2 SQIVND (reference sequence). Trimming took 7 bases from V and 7 from J, leaving 11 bases between them. For the CDR3, the DNA is TGTGCCAGTAATACGAGGTGGCAGCCCCAGCATTTT. Its translation: CASNTRWQPQHF.

This chain uses TRBV4-1 with TRBJ2-1; 15 positions match TRBD2. The CDR3 has 18 amino acids. With V trimmed by 4 bases and J by 5 bases, 9 bases remained unmatched. Germline V gene data show CDR1 as MGHRA and CDR2 as YSYEKL. DNA for the CDR3: TGCGCCAGCAGCCCCGGGACTAGCGGGGGGCGGGTGGACAATGAGCAGTTCTTC. Residues: CASSPGTSGGRVDNEQFF.

The chain employs TRBV19 and TRBJ1-5; a possible D gene is TRBD1 (6 bases). V was trimmed by 5 bases and J by 6 bases, leaving 11 bases between them. The germline gives CDR1 LNHDA, CDR2 SQIVND (reference sequence). CDR3 length: 13 residues. CDR3 bases: TGTGCCAGTAGTGGCACAGGGCCTCAGCCCCAGCATTTT. Translating it yields CASSGTGPQPQHF.

A note on this clone: An end of the junction does not agree with germline; a read error may underlie this. The gene calls are TRBV14 and TRBJ2-7; TRBD1 matches at 7 bases. Germline assignment: CDR1 SGHDN and CDR2 FVKESK. The CDR3 is 13 residues long. CDR3 loop: CASSQMQGQLVDF. CDR3 sequence (DNA): TGTGCCAGCAGCCAAATGCAGGGACAGCTCGTCGACTTC.

V is TRBV19 and J is TRBJ2-1; D gene ambiguous. This CDR3 is built from 16 residues. Trimming removed 5 bases from V and 0 bases from J, with 14 bases in between. From germline, CDR1 is LNHDA and CDR2 SQIVND (reference sequence). In DNA form, the CDR3 reads TGTGCCAGTAGTTCCCCGACTCTCAGCTCCTACAATGAGCAGTTCTTC. Translating gives CASSSPTLSSYNEQFF.

This clone was counted only a few times. This rearrangement joins TRBV19 to TRBJ2-7, with D perhaps assigned TRBD1 or TRBD2 (6 bases each). CDR3 length: 15 amino acids. The ends were cut back, 0 bases at V and 1 base at J, with 10 bases in the middle. Germline V gene sequence: CDR1 LNHDA, CDR2 SQIVND (reference sequence). The CDR3, as DNA: TGTGCCAGTAGTATAGACAGGGGAGGATCCTACGAGCAGTACTTC. Protein: CASSIDRGGSYEQYF.

The CDR3 bases are TGCGCCAGCAGCCGAAAATTTGGGTCAATTAATGAAAAACTGTTTTTT. Translation gives CASSRKFGSINEKLFF. The chain couples TRBV4-1 to TRBJ1-4; no clear D. The length of the CDR3 is 16 residues. Germline CDR1 MGHRA, CDR2 YSYEKL. Trimming took off 4 bases at V and 4 bases at J, with 16 bases between the two ends.

The chain carries TRBV15 and TRBJ1-1; perhaps TRBD1 as D (5 bases). The CDR3 totals 12 residues. Germline V gene sequence: CDR1 LNHNV, CDR2 YYDKDF (reference sequence). V lost 3 bases and J 7 bases, leaving 9 bases between the germline ends. CDR3 DNA: TGTGCCACCAGCAGCGCAGGGCTTGAAGCTTTCTTT. Translating it yields CATSSAGLEAFF. The full variable domain, rest sourced from reference TRBV15 and TRBJ1-1, is DAMVIQNPRYQVTQFGKPVTLSCSQTLNHNVMYWYQQKSSQAPKLLFHYYDKDFNNEADTPDNFQSRRPNTSFCFLDIRSPGLGDTAMYLCATSSAGLEAFFGQGTRLTVV.

V gene TRBV28 combines with J gene TRBJ1-1; 8 nucleotides match TRBD1. Germline trimming cut 5 bases from V and 3 bases from J; bases unmatched to any gene: 5. Germline-derived CDR1 and CDR2 are MDHEN and SYDVKM. The CDR3 extends over 14 amino acids. The CDR3 here is CASSLTGEYTEAFF. The CDR3 DNA follows: TGTGCCAGCAGTCTGACAGGGGAATACACTGAAGCTTTCTTT.

This clone was detected a few times. The V and J genes are TRBV4-2 and TRBJ1-6; D gene uncertain. Per the germline V gene, CDR1 is LGHNA and CDR2 is YNFKEQ. Trimming pared 1 base from V and 9 bases from J, leaving 13 bases between. This CDR3 spans 15 amino acids. The CDR3 DNA reads TGTGCCAGCAGCCAAGGGGGAGGGCGGAGTTCACCCCTCCACTTT. Encoded protein: CASSQGGGRSSPLHF.

This chain links TRBV9 with TRBJ2-7, with unresolved D. Germline CDR1 is SGDLS and CDR2 is YYNGEE. CDR3 size: 15 residues. V lost 0 bases to trimming and J lost 3 bases, with 13 bases between them. CDR3 nucleotides: TGTGCCAGCAGCGTAGAATATGCCCGGGTCTACGAGCAGTACTTC. It yields the protein CASSVEYARVYEQYF. Filled out from reference TRBV9 and TRBJ2-7, the complete variable domain reads DSGVTQTPKHLITATGQRVTLRCSPRSGDLSVYWYQQSLDQGLQFLIQYYNGEERAKGNILERFSAQQFPDLHSELNLSSLELGDSALYFCASSVEYARVYEQYFGPGTRLTVT.

The genes are TRBV7-9 and TRBJ1-6; 8 bases line up with TRBD1. V lost 4 bases and J lost 9; bases outside the gene matches: 5. Germline CDR1 and CDR2: SEHNR and FQNEAQ (reference sequence). The CDR3 runs 14 residues. The CDR3 sequence is CASSYGQGGSPLHF. CDR3 DNA: TGTGCCAGCAGCTACGGACAGGGCGGTTCACCCCTCCACTTT.

J is TRBJ2-7 and V is TRBV12-5; D ambiguous. Germline CDR1 and CDR2: LGHNT and FRNRAP. V gave up 5 bases and J gave up 6 bases, with 8 bases separating them. This CDR3 has 11 residues. The CDR3 spells CASGPGREQYF. The CDR3 nucleotides read TGTGCTAGTGGTCCTGGTCGCGAGCAGTACTTC.

The V and J genes are TRBV23-1 and TRBJ2-6, with D tentatively TRBD2 (5 bases). TRBV23-1 is an ORF for which the function is uncertain. V gave up 0 bases and J gave up 0 bases, with 6 bases separating them. The CDR3 has 16 amino acids. The CDR3 DNA is TGCGCCAGCAGTCAATCGGAGGTCTCTGGGGCCAACGTCCTGACTTTC. The encoded protein is CASSQSEVSGANVLTF.

This chain joins TRBV7-6 and TRBJ1-1; TRBD1 might be the D (5 bases). This CDR3 contains 16 residues. Trimming pared 4 bases from V and 0 bases from J, leaving 15 bases between. Germline assignment: CDR1 SGHVS and CDR2 FNYEAQ. The CDR3 region is CASSSSVMDMNTEAFF. The CDR3 bases are TGTGCCAGCAGCTCCTCGGTTATGGACATGAACACTGAAGCTTTCTTT.

The chain is built from TRBV7-9 and TRBJ2-1, with a tentative D call TRBD1 (6 bases). This CDR3 has 16 residues. Germline V gene lookup returns CDR1 SEHNR and CDR2 FQNEAQ (reference sequence). Trimming removed 2 bases from V and 8 bases from J, with 19 bases in between. CDR3 DNA sequence: TGTGCCAGCAGCTTAAAGGTGAATTACAGGGACGATGAGCAGTTCTTC. It is translated as CASSLKVNYRDDEQFF.

The V gene is TRBV6-5, the J gene TRBJ1-5, with a weak D call TRBD1 (6 bases). The ends were cut back, 3 bases at V and 3 bases at J, with 12 bases in the middle. Germline V gives CDR1 MNHEY, CDR2 SVGAGI. The CDR3 runs to 15 residues. CDR3 sequence: CASSYSGGHNQPQHF. The CDR3, as DNA: TGTGCCAGCAGTTATAGTGGGGGGCACAATCAGCCCCAGCATTTT.

The rearrangement uses TRBV2 and TRBJ2-7, with 9 nucleotides matching TRBD1. Germline CDR1 SNHLY, CDR2 FYNNEI. This CDR3 is built from 13 residues. Losses at the gene ends were 7 bases for V and 2 bases for J; bases not matched to a gene: 3. The chain's CDR3 is CASTGTGPYEQYF. The CDR3 nucleotides read TGTGCCAGCACCGGGACAGGGCCCTACGAGCAGTACTTC.